This T cell receptor beta chain was profiled in a study of vaccination effects on CD4 cells after COVID-19. The CDR3 sequence is 16 residues long. Germline V gives CDR1 LNHDA, CDR2 SQIVND (reference sequence). J was trimmed by 3 bases and V by 3 bases; bases with no gene match: 7. With the ViraFEST assay, the study expanded antigen-specific CD4+ T cells using viral peptide pools, then sequenced them. Culture lasted roughly 9 days before CD4+ T cell isolation. Neither prior SARS-CoV-2 infection nor positive nucleocapsid antibodies were present in the vaccine recipients. Roughly 2.1 million PBMC per well received 10 IU/ml IL-2 and roughly 10 ug/ml peptides in culture. Comment on this clone: The antigen is not known.

Whole-study findings and limits: After vaccination, at late timepoints, clones induced by infection and by vaccine contracted markedly.

TCRdb keeps only in-frame clones here, not all; method: immunoSEQ multiplex PCR. This table holds tens of thousands of clones, around 75% found once. This clonotype was sampled from a human donor who received a COVID-19 vaccine. This rearrangement joins TRBV19 to TRBJ1-3; 8 bases are a match to TRBD1. The material was CD4+ T cells from PBMCs cultured with HCoV-OC43 spike peptides, obtained before COVID-19 vaccination. Subset of the sample: HCoV-OC43 spike overlapping peptide pool stimulation. As DNA, the CDR3 is TGTGCCAGTAGTATCCGGGCAGGGGGCTTTGGAAACACCATATATTTT. Translation gives CASSIRAGGFGNTIYF.